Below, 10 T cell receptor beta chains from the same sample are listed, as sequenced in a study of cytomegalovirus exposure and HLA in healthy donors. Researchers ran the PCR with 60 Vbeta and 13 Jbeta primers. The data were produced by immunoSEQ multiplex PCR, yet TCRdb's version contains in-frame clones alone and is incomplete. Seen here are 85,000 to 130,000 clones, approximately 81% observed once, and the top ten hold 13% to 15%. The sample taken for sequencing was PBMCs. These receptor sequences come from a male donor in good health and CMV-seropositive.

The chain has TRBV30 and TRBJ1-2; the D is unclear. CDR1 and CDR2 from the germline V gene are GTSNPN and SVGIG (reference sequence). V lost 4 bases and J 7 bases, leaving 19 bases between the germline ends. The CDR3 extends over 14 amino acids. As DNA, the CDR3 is TGTGCCTGGAAGGCCAGAACCCCGGGTGGTGGCTACACCTTC. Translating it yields CAWKARTPGGGYTF.

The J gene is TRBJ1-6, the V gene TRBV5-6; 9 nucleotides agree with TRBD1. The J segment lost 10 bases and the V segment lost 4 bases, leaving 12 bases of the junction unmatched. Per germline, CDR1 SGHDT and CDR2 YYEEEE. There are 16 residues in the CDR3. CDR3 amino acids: CASSPNTGGFGSPLHF. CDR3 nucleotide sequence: TGTGCCAGCAGCCCTAACACAGGGGGCTTCGGATCACCCCTCCACTTT.

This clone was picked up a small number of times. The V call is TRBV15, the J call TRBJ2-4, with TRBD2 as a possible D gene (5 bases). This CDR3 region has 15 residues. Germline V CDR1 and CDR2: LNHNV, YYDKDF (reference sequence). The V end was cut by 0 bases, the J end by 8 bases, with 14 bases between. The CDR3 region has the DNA TGTGCCACCAGCAGAGATTTCTCGGGAACGGACATTCAGTACTTC. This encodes CATSRDFSGTDIQYF.

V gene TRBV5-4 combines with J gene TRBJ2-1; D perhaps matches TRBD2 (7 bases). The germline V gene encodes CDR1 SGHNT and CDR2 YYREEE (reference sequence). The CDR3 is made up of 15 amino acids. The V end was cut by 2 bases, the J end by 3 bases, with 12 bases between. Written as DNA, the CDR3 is TGTGCCAGCAGCTTAGGCGGGGGCCGCTACAATGAGCAGTTCTTC. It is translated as CASSLGGGRYNEQFF.

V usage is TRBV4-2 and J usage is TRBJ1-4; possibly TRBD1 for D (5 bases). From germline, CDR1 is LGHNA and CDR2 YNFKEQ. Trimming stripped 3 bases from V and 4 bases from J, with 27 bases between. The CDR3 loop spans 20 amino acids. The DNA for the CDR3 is TGTGCCAGCAGCCAGTGGGTTATAGGCCAGGGAGGCTGGGTTAATGAAAAACTGTTTTTT. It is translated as CASSQWVIGQGGWVNEKLFF.

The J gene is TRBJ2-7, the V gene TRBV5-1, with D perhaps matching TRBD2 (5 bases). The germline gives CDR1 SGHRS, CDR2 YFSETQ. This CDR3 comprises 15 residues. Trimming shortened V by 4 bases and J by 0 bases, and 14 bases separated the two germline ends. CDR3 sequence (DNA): TGCGCCAGCAGCATAAACAGCGGTAGCTCCTACGAGCAGTACTTC. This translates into CASSINSGSSYEQYF.

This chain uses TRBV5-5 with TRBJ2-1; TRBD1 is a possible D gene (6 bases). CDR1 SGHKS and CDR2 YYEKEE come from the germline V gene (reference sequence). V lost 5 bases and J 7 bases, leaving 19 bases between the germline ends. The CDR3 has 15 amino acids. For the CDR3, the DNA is TGTGCCAGCAGTCCTTATGATTCACAGGGTAATGAGCAGTTCTTC. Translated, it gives CASSPYDSQGNEQFF.

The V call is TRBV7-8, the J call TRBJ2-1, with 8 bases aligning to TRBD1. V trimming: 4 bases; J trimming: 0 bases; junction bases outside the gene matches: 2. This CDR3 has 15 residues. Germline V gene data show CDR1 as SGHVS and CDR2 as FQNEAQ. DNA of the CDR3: TGTGCCAGCAGCTACGGACAGGGCTCCTACAATGAGCAGTTCTTC. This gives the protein CASSYGQGSYNEQFF.

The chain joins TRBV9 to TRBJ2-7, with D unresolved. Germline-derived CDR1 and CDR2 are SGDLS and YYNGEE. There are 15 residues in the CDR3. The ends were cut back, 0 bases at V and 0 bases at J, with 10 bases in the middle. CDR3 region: CASSVEPAYSYEQYF. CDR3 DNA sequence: TGTGCCAGCAGCGTAGAGCCAGCGTACTCCTACGAGCAGTACTTC.

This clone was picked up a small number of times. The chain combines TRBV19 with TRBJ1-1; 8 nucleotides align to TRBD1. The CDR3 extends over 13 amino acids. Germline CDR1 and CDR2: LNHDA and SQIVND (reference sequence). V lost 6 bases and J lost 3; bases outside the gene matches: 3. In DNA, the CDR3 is TGTGCCAGTAGCCTACAGGGGGACACTGAAGCTTTCTTT. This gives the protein CASSLQGDTEAFF.